This is a list of T cell receptor beta chains from one sample in a study of response to subunit inactivated influenza vaccine. A single record per CDR3 protein comes from TCRdb applying MiXCR to the RT-PCR reads. The sample lists approximately 500,000 distinct CDR3 sequences; over 10% were seen once. The sample was PBMCs from blood, taken roughly 47 days after vaccination. The source is a man in his fifties who received an inactivated influenza vaccine. The CDR3 runs from the conserved cysteine through the conserved F or W. Fields, in order: V gene, D gene, J gene, clone size, CDR3 DNA, CDR3 protein. The D gene is left open where the match is weak. Clone size, where shown, is once, few, many, or a class for clones that have expanded.

>TRBV5-6|-|TRBJ2-7|-
TGTGCCAGCAGCTCCGACGTTGCCTACGAGCAGTACTTC
CASSSDVAYEQYF
>TRBV7-2|-|TRBJ2-1|many
TGTGCCAGCAGCTTATTAAACAATGAGCAGTTCTTC
CASSLLNNEQFF
>TRBV20-1|-|TRBJ2-1|-
TGCAGTCCGACCATCAGGGGTAATGAGCAGTTCTTC
CSPTIRGNEQFF
>TRBV11-2|-|TRBJ2-2|-
TGTGCCAGCAGCTTAGCACAGGAGGCCGGGGAGCTGTTTTTT
CASSLAQEAGELFF
>TRBV5-1|-|TRBJ2-1|many
TGCGCCAGCAGGCCGGGGTACTACAATGAGCAGTTCTTC
CASRPGYYNEQFF
>TRBV12-3/TRBV12-4|TRBD1|TRBJ2-4|once
TGTGCCAGCAGCCGGGGACAGGCGGAATACATTCAGTACTTC
CASSRGQAEYIQYF
>TRBV20-1|TRBD2|TRBJ2-1|few
TGCAGTGCTTCGTGGCGGGAGGCCCACAATGAGCAGTTCTTC
CSASWREAHNEQFF
>TRBV12-3/TRBV12-4|TRBD2|TRBJ2-3|few
TGTGCCAGCAGATCCCTAGCGGTTCAGGCGGATACGCAGTATTTT
CASRSLAVQADTQYF
>TRBV29-1|-|TRBJ2-7|-
TGCAGCGTTGGCGGCAGATTCACCTACGAGCAGTACTTC
CSVGGRFTYEQYF
>TRBV25-1|TRBD2|TRBJ2-3|-
TGTGCCAGCAGTGAAGAAGCGGGAGGGGCAGATACGCAGTATTTT
CASSEEAGGADTQYF
>TRBV7-2|-|TRBJ1-5|-
TGTGCCAGCAGCTTAGGGAGAGAAACTAGCAATCAGCCCCAGCATTTT
CASSLGRETSNQPQHF
>TRBV20-1|-|TRBJ2-1|few
TGCAGTGCTCCTACGGGGACGGACAGCTACAATGAGCAGTTCTTC
CSAPTGTDSYNEQFF
>TRBV24-1|-|TRBJ2-2|few
TGTGCCACCAGTGATGGCGGGGGCCCCGGGGAGCTGTTTTTT
CATSDGGGPGELFF
>TRBV20-1|-|TRBJ2-1|-
TGCAGTGCGTCAGAGCGGGACACGATTCAGGCCTACAATGAGCAGTTCTTC
CSASERDTIQAYNEQFF
>TRBV12-3/TRBV12-4|-|TRBJ1-1|many
TGTGCCAGCAGCTCGGGACGGGACACTGAAGCTTTCTTT
CASSSGRDTEAFF
>TRBV27|-|TRBJ1-4|few
TGTGCCAGCAGCTCCCTCGCCGGGGACGAAAAACTGTTTTTT
CASSSLAGDEKLFF
>TRBV7-2|-|TRBJ2-2|few
TGTGCCAGCAGCTTAGACAGCACGAACACCGGGGAGCTGTTTTTT
CASSLDSTNTGELFF
>TRBV10-3|TRBD1|TRBJ1-6|-
TGTGCCATCAGGGCCGGGACAGGGCTTAATTCACCCCTCCACTTT
CAIRAGTGLNSPLHF
>TRBV10-3|TRBD1|TRBJ2-5|-
TGTGCCGCGGGACAGGGGGCTGATGGGGAGACCCAGTACTTC
CAAGQGADGETQYF
>TRBV3-1|TRBD2|TRBJ2-3|-
TGTGCCAGCAGCCCCGGGACTAGCGGGAGTGATCTGACAGATACGCAGTATTTT
CASSPGTSGSDLTDTQYF
>TRBV2|TRBD1|TRBJ1-6|-
TGTGCCAGCAGGGACAGGGGTAGCTCCTATAATTCACCCCTCCACTTT
CASRDRGSSYNSPLHF
>TRBV7-9|-|TRBJ2-1|few
TGTGCCAGCAGCTCCCCCACGTTGGGCTACAATGAGCAGTTCTTC
CASSSPTLGYNEQFF
>TRBV7-2|-|TRBJ1-1|-
TGTGCCAGCAGCCGCTCGGGACAGAACACTGAAGCTTTCTTT
CASSRSGQNTEAFF
>TRBV7-9|TRBD2|TRBJ2-3|-
TGTGCCAGCAGCTCTCCGAGCGGGAGGGCCGCAGATACGCAGTATTTT
CASSSPSGRAADTQYF
>TRBV6-5|-|TRBJ2-1|few
TGTGCCAGCAGTTTCGGGCCTCTTAAGGGGGCCTACAATGAGCAGTTCTTC
CASSFGPLKGAYNEQFF
>TRBV4-2|-|TRBJ2-1|few
TGTGCCAGCAGCCAATCGGGACTGTCGAATGAGCAGTTCTTC
CASSQSGLSNEQFF
>TRBV7-2|TRBD1|TRBJ1-3|many
TGTGCCAGCAGCTTAGAGACAGGGGCTGGAAACACCATATATTTT
CASSLETGAGNTIYF
>TRBV25-1|-|TRBJ2-1|-
TGTGCCAGCAGTGACTACGGGGACAATGAGCAGTTCTTC
CASSDYGDNEQFF
>TRBV20-1|-|TRBJ2-5|-
TGCAGTGCTAGTAGGTCCGAGGCCCAGTACTTC
CSASRSEAQYF
>TRBV30|-|TRBJ1-1|-
TGTGCCTGGAGTACCCCGAACACTGAAGCTTTCTTT
CAWSTPNTEAFF
>TRBV11-2|TRBD2|TRBJ2-3|-
TGTGCCAGCAGTCCCAGGGCATCGCTAGCGGGGGGGAGGGATACGCAGTATTTT
CASSPRASLAGGRDTQYF
>TRBV5-1|-|TRBJ2-1|many
TGCGCCAGCAGTACGACTCTCGCTGAGCAGTTCTTC
CASSTTLAEQFF
>TRBV2|TRBD2|TRBJ2-1|-
TGTACCTTCAGCTGCGGGTCTGTCGGCGGGAGGATACCCTACAATGAGCAGTTCTTC
CTFSCGSVGGRIPYNEQFF
>TRBV6-2/TRBV6-3|TRBD2|TRBJ2-7|few
TGTGCCAGCAGTTCGACTAGCGGGGGCCTCCCTTACGAGCAGTACTTC
CASSSTSGGLPYEQYF
>TRBV15|-|TRBJ2-1|many
TGTGCCACCAGCAGAGATATGAAATCTCCCTACAATGAGCAGTTCTTC
CATSRDMKSPYNEQFF
>TRBV6-1|-|TRBJ2-2|many
TGTGCCAGCAGCCAATTTACAGGTGACACCGGGGAGCTGTTTTTT
CASSQFTGDTGELFF
>TRBV27|-|TRBJ1-4|-
TGTGCCAGCAGTTTTATAGGTACTAATGAAAAACTGTTTTTT
CASSFIGTNEKLFF
>TRBV11-2|-|TRBJ1-3|few
TGTGCCAGCAGCTTGGGTGCCGCTAACTCTGGAAACACCATATATTTT
CASSLGAANSGNTIYF
>TRBV20-1|-|TRBJ1-5|-
TGCAGTGCTAGACCCTGGGGTAATCAGCCCCAGCATTTT
CSARPWGNQPQHF
>TRBV24-1|TRBD1|TRBJ2-1|-
TGTGCCACCAGACCGGGACAGAGTGACAATGAGCAGTTCTTC
CATRPGQSDNEQFF
>TRBV29-1|TRBD1|TRBJ2-7|-
TGCAGCGTCGTCAGACAGGGGCCCGAGCAGTACTTC
CSVVRQGPEQYF
>TRBV3-1|TRBD2|TRBJ2-1|-
TGTGCCAGCAGCCAGAGCGGGAGTGGCTACAATGAGCAGTTCTTC
CASSQSGSGYNEQFF
>TRBV20-1|-|TRBJ1-5|few
TGCAGTGCCCAGGTGGGAGGTAGCAATCAGCCCCAGCATTTT
CSAQVGGSNQPQHF
>TRBV28|-|TRBJ2-3|-
TGTGCCAGCAGTTTCTCCGCGGCTAGCACAGATACGCAGTATTTT
CASSFSAASTDTQYF
>TRBV9|-|TRBJ2-5|-
TGTGCCAGCAGCGTATCCCCCCAGAAGGGGGAGACCCAGTACTTC
CASSVSPQKGETQYF
>TRBV12-3/TRBV12-4|-|TRBJ1-1|-
TGTGCCAGCAGTTTAGCGGCCCCTAAGGACTTT
CASSLAAPKDF
>TRBV20-1|-|TRBJ2-2|few
TGCAGTGCTAGGGTACGGACGCACACCGGGGAGCTGTTTTTT
CSARVRTHTGELFF
>TRBV7-2|TRBD2|TRBJ2-7|-
TGTGCCAGCAGCTTAGCGGCGGGGGAAGGGTACGAGCAGTACTTC
CASSLAAGEGYEQYF